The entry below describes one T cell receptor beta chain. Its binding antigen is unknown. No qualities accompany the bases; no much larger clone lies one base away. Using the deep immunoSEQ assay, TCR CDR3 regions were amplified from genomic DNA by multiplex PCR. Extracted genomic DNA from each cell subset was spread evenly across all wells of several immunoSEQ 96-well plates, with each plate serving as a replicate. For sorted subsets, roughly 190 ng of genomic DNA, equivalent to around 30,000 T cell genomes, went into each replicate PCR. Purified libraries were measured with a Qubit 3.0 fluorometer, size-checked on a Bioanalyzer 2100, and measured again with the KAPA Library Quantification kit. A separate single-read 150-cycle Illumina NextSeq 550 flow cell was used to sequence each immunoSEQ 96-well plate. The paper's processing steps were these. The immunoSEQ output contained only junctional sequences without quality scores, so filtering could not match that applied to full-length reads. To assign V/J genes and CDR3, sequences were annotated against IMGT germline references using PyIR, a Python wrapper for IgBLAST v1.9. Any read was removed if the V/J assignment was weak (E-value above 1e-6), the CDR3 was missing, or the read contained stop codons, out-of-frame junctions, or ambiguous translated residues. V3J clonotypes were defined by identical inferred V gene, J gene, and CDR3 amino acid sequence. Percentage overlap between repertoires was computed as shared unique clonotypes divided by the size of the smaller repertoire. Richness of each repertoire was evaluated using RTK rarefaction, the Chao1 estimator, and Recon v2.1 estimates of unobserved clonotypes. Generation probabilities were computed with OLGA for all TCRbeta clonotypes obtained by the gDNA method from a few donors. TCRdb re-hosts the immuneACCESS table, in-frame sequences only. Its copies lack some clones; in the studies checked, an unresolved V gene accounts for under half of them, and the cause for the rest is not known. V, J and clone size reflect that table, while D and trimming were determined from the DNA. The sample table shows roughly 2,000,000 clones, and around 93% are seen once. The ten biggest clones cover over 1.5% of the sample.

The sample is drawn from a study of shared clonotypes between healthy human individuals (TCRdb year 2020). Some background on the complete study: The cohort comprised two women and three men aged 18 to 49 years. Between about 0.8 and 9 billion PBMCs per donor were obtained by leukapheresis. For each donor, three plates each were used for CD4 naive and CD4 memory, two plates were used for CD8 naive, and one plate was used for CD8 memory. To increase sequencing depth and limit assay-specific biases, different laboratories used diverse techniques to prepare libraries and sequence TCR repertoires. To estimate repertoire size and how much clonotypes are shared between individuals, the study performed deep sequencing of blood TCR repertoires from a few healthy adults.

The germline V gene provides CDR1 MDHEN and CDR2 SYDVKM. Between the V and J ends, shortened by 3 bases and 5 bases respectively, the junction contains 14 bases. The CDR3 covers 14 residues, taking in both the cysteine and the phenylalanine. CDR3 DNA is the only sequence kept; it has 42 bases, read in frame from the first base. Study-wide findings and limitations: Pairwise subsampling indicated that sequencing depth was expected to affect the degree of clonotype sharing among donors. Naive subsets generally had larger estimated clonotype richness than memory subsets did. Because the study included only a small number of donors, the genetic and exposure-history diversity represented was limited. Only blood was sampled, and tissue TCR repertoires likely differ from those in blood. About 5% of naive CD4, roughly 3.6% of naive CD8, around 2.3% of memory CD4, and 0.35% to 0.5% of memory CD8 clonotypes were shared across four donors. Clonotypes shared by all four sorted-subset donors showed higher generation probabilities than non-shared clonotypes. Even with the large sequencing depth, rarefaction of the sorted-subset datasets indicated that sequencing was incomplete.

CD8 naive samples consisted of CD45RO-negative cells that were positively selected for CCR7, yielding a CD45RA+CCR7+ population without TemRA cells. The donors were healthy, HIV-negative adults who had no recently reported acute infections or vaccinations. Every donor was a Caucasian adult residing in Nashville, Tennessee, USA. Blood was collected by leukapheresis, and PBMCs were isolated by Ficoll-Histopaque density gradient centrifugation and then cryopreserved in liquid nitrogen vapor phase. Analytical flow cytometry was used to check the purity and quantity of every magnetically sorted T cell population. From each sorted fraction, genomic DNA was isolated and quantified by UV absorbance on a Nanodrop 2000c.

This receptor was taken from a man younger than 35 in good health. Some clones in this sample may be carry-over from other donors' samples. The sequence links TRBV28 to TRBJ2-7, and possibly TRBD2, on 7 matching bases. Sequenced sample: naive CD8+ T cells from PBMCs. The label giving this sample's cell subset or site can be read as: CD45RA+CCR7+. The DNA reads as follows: TGTGCCAGCAGTTTGAGCGGGACATGGCACGAGCAGTACTTC. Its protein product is CASSLSGTWHEQYF.